Listed below are T cell receptor beta chains from one sample, sequenced in a study of cytomegalovirus exposure and HLA in healthy donors. TCRdb's table, derived via immunoSEQ multiplex PCR, lists solely in-frame clones and lacks some. The repertoire consists of 65,000 to 100,000 clones, with approximately 82% occurring once and the leading ten covering under 2.5%. Sequenced material: PBMCs. Receptors originate from a middle-aged man in good health and CMV-seronegative. Both conserved end residues are trimmed from each CDR3. The order of the fields is J gene, CDR3 length, V gene, CDR3 protein.

>TRBJ2-1|12|TRBV5-1
ASSRDRAQNEQF
>TRBJ1-4|10|TRBV5-4
ASSSQNEKLF
>TRBJ2-1|15|TRBV5-1
ASSSGMEYQTYNEQF
>TRBJ2-1|15|TRBV5-1
ASSLLAGDMSYNEQF
>TRBJ1-2|11|TRBV27
ASSLAPGYGYT
>TRBJ2-7|13|TRBV4-2
ASSRGTFGEYEQY
>TRBJ2-1|14|TRBV10-2
ASTASGGLSRDEQF
>TRBJ1-1|14|TRBV18
ASSPSRGQLNTEAF
>TRBJ1-5|8|TRBV6-1
AARDQPQH
>TRBJ2-3|14|TRBV7-3
ASSLGLAGGGDTQY